Considering frequency, the clone carrying this TCR beta chain is medium-sized. The antigen remains undetermined. This CDR3 has 14 amino acids. CDR1 MNHEY and CDR2 SMNVEV come from the germline V gene (reference sequence). This record belongs to a study of T cell clusters in autoimmune cytopenias. Study results and limitations: The T cell clusters came from computational analysis alone and lack functional validation. TRB repertoire shifts in secondary cytopenia and chronic lymphocytic leukemia mostly reflected lymphoma, not autoimmunity. Active autoimmune hepatitis patients had around 2.7-fold fewer exclusive TRB clusters than healthy donors.

Multiplex touch-down PCR amplified TRB using TRB-A and TRB-B pools in one tube. TCRdb re-called the multiplex PCR reads; one entry per CDR3 protein, DNA not given. The listing records 2,500 to 3,500 distinct CDR3 sequences. Each sample's input was roughly 250 ng genomic DNA, 30,000 to 45,000 genome equivalents. This chain links TRBV27 with TRBJ1-5; TCRdb selects TRBD1, and the lack of DNA leaves this call unchecked. The sample comprised peripheral blood. This clonotype was obtained from a human donor with an autoimmune cytopenia or autoimmune hepatitis (not recorded which). This CDR3 is CASSDRGRSQPQHF.